Each of the 21 T cell receptor beta chains below was sequenced from the same sample in a study of T cell responses to AZD1222 COVID-19 vaccine. Profiled with immunoSEQ multiplex PCR; TCRdb holds only in-frame clones, not every one. Here the sample spans about 170,000 clones, over 80% being singletons. The source material was peripheral blood, sampled 28 days after the second dose of the MenACWY control vaccine. The source of these receptors is an adult who received the MenACWY meningococcal vaccine as a control.

Concerning this clone: The identical CDR3 is also encoded by other nucleotide sequences in the sample. The gene calls are TRBV30 and TRBJ2-5; D remains ambiguous. V was trimmed by 0 bases and J by 5 bases, leaving 4 bases between them. There are 11 residues in the CDR3. CDR1 and CDR2 (germline): GTSNPN, SVGIG (reference sequence). The DNA of the CDR3 is TGTGCCTGGAGTGTACGGGAGACCCAGTACTTC. It specifies CAWSVRETQYF.

The V call is TRBV5-4, the J call TRBJ1-2; D remains ambiguous. CDR1 is SGHNT and CDR2 is YYREEE in the germline V gene (reference sequence). The ends were cut back, 1 base at V and 2 bases at J, with 9 bases in the middle. The CDR3 runs 14 residues. The CDR3 DNA is TGTGCCAGCAGCTTGAAGTCTATCAACTATGGCTACACCTTC. It encodes CASSLKSINYGYTF.

The rearrangement links TRBV2 to TRBJ2-5, with D hard to call. The CDR3 spans 16 residues. Germline lookup yields CDR1 SNHLY and CDR2 FYNNEI. Trimming left V 4 bases short and J 1 base short, with 16 bases between. CDR3 amino acids: CASSGGLIRTQETQYF. CDR3 DNA: TGTGCCAGCAGTGGGGGTCTCATCAGAACCCAAGAGACCCAGTACTTC.

This chain links TRBV24-1 with TRBJ2-1; the D gene is possibly TRBD1 (6 bases). From germline, CDR1 is KGHDR and CDR2 SFDVKD. V gave up 3 bases and J gave up 7 bases, with 21 bases separating them. The CDR3 runs to 17 residues. DNA for the CDR3: TGTGCCACCAGTGATCAGGGGCCCCGGGAAACCCCTAATGAGCAGTTCTTC. The encoded protein is CATSDQGPRETPNEQFF.

This sequence joins TRBV2 and TRBJ2-7; 10 nucleotides align to TRBD2. This CDR3 spans 12 amino acids. Losses at the gene ends were 8 bases for V and 3 bases for J; bases not matched to a gene: 1. Germline V gives CDR1 SNHLY, CDR2 FYNNEI. CDR3 bases: TGTGCCAGCGTAGCGGGGGGCTACGAGCAGTACTTC. It yields the protein CASVAGGYEQYF. Based on the CDR3 plus reference TRBV2 and TRBJ2-7, the full variable domain is EPEVTQTPSHQVTQMGQEVILRCVPISNHLYFYWYRQILGQKVEFLVSFYNNEISEKSEIFDDQFSVERPDGSNFTLKIRSTKLEDSAMYFCASVAGGYEQYFGPGTRLTVT.

The chain has TRBV9 and TRBJ2-7; no clear D. The CDR3 has 16 residues. In germline, CDR1 is SGDLS, CDR2 YYNGEE. V was trimmed by 2 bases and J by 3 bases, leaving 18 bases between them. The CDR3 region is CASSVGAEPNLYEQYF. The CDR3 bases are TGTGCCAGCAGCGTGGGTGCGGAGCCCAATCTCTACGAGCAGTACTTC. Together with reference TRBV9 and TRBJ2-7, the CDR3 gives the full variable domain: DSGVTQTPKHLITATGQRVTLRCSPRSGDLSVYWYQQSLDQGLQFLIQYYNGEERAKGNILERFSAQQFPDLHSELNLSSLELGDSALYFCASSVGAEPNLYEQYFGPGTRLTVT.

The chain combines TRBV28 with TRBJ2-3; D is undetermined. Trimming removed 2 bases from V and 1 base from J, with 10 bases in between. CDR1 is MDHEN, CDR2 SYDVKM, per germline. This CDR3 is built from 15 residues. This chain's CDR3 is CASSLNRRGTDTQYF. The CDR3 DNA reads TGTGCCAGCAGTTTAAACCGCCGGGGCACAGATACGCAGTATTTT.

The chain uses TRBV27 and TRBJ1-5, with D unresolved. CDR1 and CDR2 (germline): MNHEY, SMNVEV (reference sequence). V shed 0 bases and J shed 4 bases, with 10 bases lying between them. The CDR3 has 15 residues. CDR3 protein: CASSLSQIGNQPQHF. CDR3 DNA sequence: TGTGCCAGCAGTTTATCACAGATTGGGAATCAGCCCCAGCATTTT.

This clone has a single count. J is TRBJ1-4 and V is TRBV7-2; D ambiguous. Trimming took off 1 base at V and 7 bases at J, with 13 bases between the two ends. Germline V gives CDR1 SGHTA, CDR2 FQGNSA. This CDR3 comprises 15 residues. CDR3 DNA sequence: TGTGCCAGCAGCTTAGGCCCAGGTGGTGGTGAAAAACTGTTTTTT. The encoded protein is CASSLGPGGGEKLFF. Drawing the rest from reference TRBV7-2 and TRBJ1-4, the complete variable domain is GAGVSQSPSNKVTEKGKDVELRCDPISGHTALYWYRQSLGQGLEFLIYFQGNSAPDKSGLPSDRFSAERTGGSVSTLTIQRTQQEDSAVYLCASSLGPGGGEKLFFGSGTQLSVL.

This chain uses TRBV4-3 with TRBJ1-4; D is perhaps TRBD1 (5 bases). The CDR3 spans 15 residues. The V gene lost 4 bases and the J gene lost 4 bases, with 13 bases spanning the gap. The germline gives CDR1 LGHNA, CDR2 YSLEER. CDR3 loop: CASSPAGLHNEKLFF. The DNA of the CDR3 is TGCGCCAGCAGCCCTGCGGGACTCCATAATGAAAAACTGTTTTTT.

The V and J genes are TRBV5-1 and TRBJ1-1; tentatively, D is TRBD1 (6 bases). There are 15 residues in the CDR3. Trimming stripped 6 bases from V and 7 bases from J, with 22 bases between. Germline loops: CDR1 SGHRS, CDR2 YFSETQ. The CDR3 DNA reads TGCGCCAGCACCCTTGGCAGGGGCGGTTTGAATGAAGCTTTCTTT. Translated: CASTLGRGGLNEAFF.

This clone occurred once. The rearrangement links TRBV5-4 to TRBJ1-1; 10 bases map to TRBD1. This CDR3 is built from 16 residues. Trimming removed 4 bases from V and 2 bases from J; junction bases left unmatched: 8. Germline V lookup: CDR1 SGHNT, CDR2 YYREEE (reference sequence). CDR3 DNA: TGTGCCAGCAGCCCCGGGACAGGGGTCCGAAACACTGAAGCTTTCTTT. This sequence encodes CASSPGTGVRNTEAFF.

This clone was counted once. This chain joins TRBV6-5 and TRBJ1-2, with D tentatively TRBD1 (6 bases). Germline V gene lookup returns CDR1 MNHEY and CDR2 SVGAGI. The CDR3 has 15 amino acids. The V and J ends lost 5 bases and 4 bases respectively, with 17 bases between them. CDR3 amino acids: CASSRRQAPIYGYTF. Written as DNA, the CDR3 is TGTGCCAGCAGTCGCCGACAGGCACCTATCTATGGCTACACCTTC.

The rearrangement links TRBV28 to TRBJ1-5; D not resolved. The ends were cut back, 3 bases at V and 4 bases at J, with 10 bases in the middle. CDR1 and CDR2 (germline): MDHEN, SYDVKM. The CDR3 covers 14 residues. DNA of the CDR3: TGTGCCAGCAGTTTTCCAGATCCAAATCAGCCCCAGCATTTT. It encodes CASSFPDPNQPQHF. Full variable domain (missing parts from reference TRBV28 and TRBJ1-5): DVKVTQSSRYLVKRTGEKVFLECVQDMDHENMFWYRQDPGLGLRLIYFSYDVKMKEKGDIPEGYSVSREKKERFSLILESASTNQTSMYLCASSFPDPNQPQHFGDGTRLSIL.

The chain is built from TRBV7-2 and TRBJ2-7, with 7 bases aligning to TRBD2. The CDR3 spans 15 residues. Germline lookup yields CDR1 SGHTA and CDR2 FQGNSA. Losses at the gene ends were 5 bases for V and 3 bases for J; bases not matched to a gene: 10. The CDR3 bases are TGTGCCAGCAGCCCCAGTTGGGGACTAAGCTACGAGCAGTACTTC. Its protein product is CASSPSWGLSYEQYF.

The V gene is TRBV6-1, the J gene TRBJ2-3; TRBD2 aligns across 9 bases. With 3 bases clipped from V and 10 bases from J, the junction kept 11 bases outside the gene matches. This CDR3 is 15 amino acids long. Germline CDR1 is MNHNS and CDR2 is SASEGT. CDR3 amino acids: CASSETPLAGVAQYF. DNA for the CDR3: TGTGCCAGCAGTGAGACCCCCTTAGCGGGAGTGGCGCAGTATTTT.

The V and J genes are TRBV7-2 and TRBJ1-2; no definite D call. The CDR3 consists of 13 residues. V was clipped by 1 base and J by 4 bases, with 7 bases between them. In germline, CDR1 is SGHTA, CDR2 FQGNSA. The CDR3, as DNA: TGTGCCAGCAGCTTAGAACAGTTCTATGGCTACACCTTC. Amino acids: CASSLEQFYGYTF.

The chain employs TRBV4-1 and TRBJ2-7, with a weak D call TRBD2 (5 bases). The length of the CDR3 is 17 residues. V was clipped by 0 bases and J by 4 bases, with 19 bases between them. Germline CDR1 is MGHRA and CDR2 is YSYEKL. The CDR3 DNA sequence: TGCGCCAGCAGCCAAGATCAGGAAGCGGTACGAGGTTACGAGCAGTACTTC. This encodes CASSQDQEAVRGYEQYF.

This chain links TRBV6-2 or TRBV6-3 with TRBJ2-1, with 7 nucleotides matching TRBD2. This CDR3 contains 15 residues. V was clipped by 3 bases and J by 9 bases; unmatched bases: 11. Germline loops: CDR1 MNHEY, CDR2 SVGEGT. The CDR3 loop reads CASSYWVGGPGEQFF. The CDR3 DNA reads TGTGCCAGCAGTTATTGGGTGGGAGGGCCTGGTGAGCAGTTCTTC.

The chain is built from TRBV7-2 and TRBJ2-1, with 12 bases fitting TRBD2. V lost 2 bases and J lost 4; bases outside the gene matches: 6. The CDR3 spans 17 residues. Germline V gene sequence: CDR1 SGHTA, CDR2 FQGNSA. The CDR3 coding sequence is TGTGCCAGCAGCTTATACCTGACTAGCGGGGGTTACAATGAGCAGTTCTTC. Translation gives CASSLYLTSGGYNEQFF. Filled out from reference TRBV7-2 and TRBJ2-1, the complete variable domain reads GAGVSQSPSNKVTEKGKDVELRCDPISGHTALYWYRQSLGQGLEFLIYFQGNSAPDKSGLPSDRFSAERTGGSVSTLTIQRTQQEDSAVYLCASSLYLTSGGYNEQFFGPGTRLTVL.

Comments on this clone: This specimen includes other DNA sequences encoding the same CDR3. This chain joins TRBV28 and TRBJ2-7; TRBD2 matches 10 bases. Looked up from germline, CDR1 is MDHEN and CDR2 is SYDVKM. V was pared by 6 bases and J by 3 bases, with 2 bases of the junction left unmatched. The CDR3 runs 13 residues. CDR3 protein: CASRRTSGYEQYF. CDR3 in DNA: TGTGCCAGCAGAAGGACTAGCGGCTACGAGCAGTACTTC.